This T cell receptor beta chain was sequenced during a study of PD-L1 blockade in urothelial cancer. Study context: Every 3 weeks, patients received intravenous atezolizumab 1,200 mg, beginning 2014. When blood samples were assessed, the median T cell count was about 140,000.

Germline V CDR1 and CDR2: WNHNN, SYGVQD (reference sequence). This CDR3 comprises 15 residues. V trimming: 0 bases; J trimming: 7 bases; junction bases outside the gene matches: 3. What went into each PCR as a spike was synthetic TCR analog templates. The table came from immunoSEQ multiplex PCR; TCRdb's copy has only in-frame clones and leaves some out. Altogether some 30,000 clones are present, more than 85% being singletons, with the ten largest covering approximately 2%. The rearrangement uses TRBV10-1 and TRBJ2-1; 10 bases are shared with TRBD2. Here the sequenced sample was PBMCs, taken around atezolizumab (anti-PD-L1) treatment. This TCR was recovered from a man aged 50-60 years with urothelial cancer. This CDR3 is CASSESVAGGNEQFF. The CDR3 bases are TGCGCCAGCAGTGAGTCGGTAGCGGGAGGAAATGAGCAGTTCTTC.